The present entry profiles one T cell receptor (beta chain) with its context. The data were obtained in a study of blood T cell repertoires in COVID-19. Study as a whole: COVID-19 samples, acute and convalescent, were from the United States, Italy and Spain. PBMCs, B-cell-depleted T cells, or T cells were the source of the cDNA or gDNA that made up the material.

V shed 9 bases and J shed 10 bases, with 12 bases lying between them. The CDR3 extends over 10 amino acids. Germline CDR1 is MNHNY and CDR2 is SVGAGI (reference sequence). Per the original methods: Reference gene primer amplification gave nucleated cell count estimates. Sequencing was performed with immunoSEQ multiplex PCR; in TCRdb, only in-frame clones are kept and a portion is missing. That table supplies the V and J calls and clone size; D and trimming were determined from the DNA. This sample has hundreds of thousands of clones, with about 86% found just once. The gene calls are TRBV6-6 and TRBJ1-2; no definite D call. This TCR was sampled from a woman older than 75 with acute or convalescent COVID-19. The sample was peripheral blood. The CDR3 DNA is TGTGCCAGAAAGCTGTTTGACTACACCTTC. Translated: CARKLFDYTF.